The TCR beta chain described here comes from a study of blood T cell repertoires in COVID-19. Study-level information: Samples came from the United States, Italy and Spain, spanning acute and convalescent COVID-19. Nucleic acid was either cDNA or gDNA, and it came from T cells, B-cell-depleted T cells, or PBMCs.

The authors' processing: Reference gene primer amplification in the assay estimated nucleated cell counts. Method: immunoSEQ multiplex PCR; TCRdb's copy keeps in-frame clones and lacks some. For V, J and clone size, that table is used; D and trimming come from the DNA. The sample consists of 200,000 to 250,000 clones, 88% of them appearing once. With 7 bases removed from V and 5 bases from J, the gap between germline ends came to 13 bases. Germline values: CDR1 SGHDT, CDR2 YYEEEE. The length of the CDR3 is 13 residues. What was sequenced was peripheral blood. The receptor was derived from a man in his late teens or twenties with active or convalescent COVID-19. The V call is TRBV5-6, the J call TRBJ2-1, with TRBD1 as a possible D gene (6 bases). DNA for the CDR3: TGTGCCAGCGGACGGGACACGAACAATGAGCAGTTCTTC. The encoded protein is CASGRDTNNEQFF.